This T cell receptor beta chain appears in the sequencing data of a study of monozygotic twins with inflammatory bowel disease. The CDR3 has 16 residues. Germline values: CDR1 SGHVS, CDR2 FQNEAQ. Following a re-call of the 5' RACE reads, TCRdb has one entry per CDR3 protein and lacks DNA. The sample includes 200,000 to 250,000 distinct CDR3 sequences. This TCR was sampled from a human donor with ulcerative colitis or Crohn's disease, or a healthy co-twin of an affected twin (not recorded which). Sample: blood. V and J are TRBV7-8 and TRBJ2-7; the TCRdb call, TRBD2, lacks DNA for checking. This CDR3 reads CASSLGASGRSYEQYF.